These T cell receptor beta chains were read from a single sample in a study of early stage breast cancer tumors. The method was immunoSEQ multiplex PCR; TCRdb's version includes in-frame clones alone and lacks a portion of them. This sample yields 9,500 to 10,000 clones, of which around 66% are seen a single time; around 11% belongs to the top ten. Material for sequencing was breast tumor tissue. The receptor set was obtained from a person between 55 and 70 years old with breast cancer. The CDR3 runs from the conserved cysteine through the conserved F or W. Each record gives: clone size, CDR3 length, J gene, V gene, CDR3 protein. Clone sizes are given selectively: once, few, many, or a class where the clone is expanded.

. | 15 | TRBJ1-6 | TRBV2 | CASNLGSSYNSPLHF
. | 16 | TRBJ1-3 | TRBV7-9 | CASSRTGGSSGNTIYF
once | 11 | TRBJ2-1 | TRBV5-6 | CASSLGVEQFF
. | 15 | TRBJ1-2 | TRBV27 | CASSSLTGVIYGYTF
. | 13 | TRBJ1-4 | TRBV18 | CASSFATNEKLFF
large | 15 | TRBJ2-2 | TRBV5-4 | CASSRMTGFTGELFF
. | 12 | TRBJ1-1 | TRBV6-1 | CASNDRATEAFF
once | 14 | TRBJ2-7 | TRBV9 | CASSTGDSPYEQYF
. | 13 | TRBJ1-1 | TRBV19 | CASSTFFRTEAFF
once | 15 | TRBJ1-2 | TRBV5-1 | CASSFGQAPNYGYTF
. | 15 | TRBJ1-2 | TRBV28 | CASSRGAGANYGYTF
large | 16 | TRBJ1-6 | TRBV5-6 | CASSVPLGSYNSPLHF
once | 16 | TRBJ1-1 | TRBV28 | CASSFPLRGLNTEAFF
. | 17 | TRBJ1-6 | TRBV21-1 | CASSKGRGTVVGSPLHF
few | 13 | TRBJ2-7 | TRBV4-1 | CASSQLTSYEQYF
. | 15 | TRBJ1-2 | TRBV7-9 | CASSLTSGQGGGYTF
. | 15 | TRBJ2-1 | TRBV11-2 | CASSLGLAGRNEQFF
. | 12 | TRBJ2-7 | TRBV5-1 | CASSLEGSEQYF
large | 14 | TRBJ1-4 | TRBV28 | CASSYKKGKEKLFF
. | 15 | TRBJ2-6 | TRBV7-3 | CASSLLSSGANVLTF
. | 14 | TRBJ1-1 | TRBV25-1 | CASSLTGVNTEAFF
. | 17 | TRBJ1-4 | TRBV16 | CASSQFHLLSTNEKLFF
. | 16 | TRBJ1-2 | TRBV30 | CAWSVGGTGKLGGYTF
few | 15 | TRBJ2-3 | TRBV28 | CASSYPGQGRHTQYF
. | 15 | TRBJ1-1 | TRBV7-2 | CASSPRPGAGREAFF
. | 13 | TRBJ2-5 | TRBV4-2 | CASSQTDWETQYF
once | 17 | TRBJ2-1 | TRBV7-9 | CASSARRGFSSYNEQFF
few | 17 | TRBJ1-5 | TRBV7-4 | CASSLTTGGAVNQPQHF
. | 14 | TRBJ2-2 | TRBV19 | CASTIAGITGELFF
few | 15 | TRBJ2-2 | TRBV6-1 | CASSVLATNTGELFF
. | 14 | TRBJ1-1 | TRBV28 | CASSEHRDGAEAFF